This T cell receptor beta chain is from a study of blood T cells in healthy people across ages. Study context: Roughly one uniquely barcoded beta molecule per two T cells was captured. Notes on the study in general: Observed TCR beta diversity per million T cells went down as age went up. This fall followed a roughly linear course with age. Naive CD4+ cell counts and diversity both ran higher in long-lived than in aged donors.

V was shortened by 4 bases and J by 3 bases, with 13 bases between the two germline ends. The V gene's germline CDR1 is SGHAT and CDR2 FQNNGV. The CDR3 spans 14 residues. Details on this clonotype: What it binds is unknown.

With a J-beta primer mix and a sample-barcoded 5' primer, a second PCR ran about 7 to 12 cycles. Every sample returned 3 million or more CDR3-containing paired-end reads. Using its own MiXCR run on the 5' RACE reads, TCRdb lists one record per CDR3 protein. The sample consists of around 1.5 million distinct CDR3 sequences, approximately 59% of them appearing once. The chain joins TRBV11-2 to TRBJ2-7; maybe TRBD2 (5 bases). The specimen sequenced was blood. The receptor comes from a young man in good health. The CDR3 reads CASSSSELGYEQYF. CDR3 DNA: TGTGCCAGCAGCTCCAGCGAACTAGGCTACGAGCAGTACTTC.